The 18 T cell receptor beta chains below were found in one sample sequenced in a study of neurological immune-mediated disorders (dated by TCRdb to between 2017 and 2020). Libraries came from 5' RACE. Instrument on record: Illumina HiSeq 2500. TCRdb passed the public sequencing reads through fastp at Q25 and MiXCR, retaining productive beta sequences. Each entry is one CDR3 protein sequence, shown with its most common DNA and genes. The sample includes 50,000 or so distinct CDR3 sequences, with 20% to 30% observed a single time. The ten biggest clones cover about 23% of the sample. Sequencing was performed on PBMCs. All receptors come from a woman between 70 and 85 years old in good health.

By frequency in the sample, this clonotype is medium-sized. This CDR3 is CASSQTSEGEQFF. In DNA form, the CDR3 reads TGTGCCAGCAGCCAAACTAGCGAAGGAGAGCAGTTCTTC. The chain carries TRBV27 and TRBJ2-1; 7 bases fit TRBD2. CDR1 is MNHEY and CDR2 is SMNVEV in the germline V gene (reference sequence). The trim removed 6 bases at V and 10 bases at J, leaving 9 bases unmatched. CDR3 length: 13 amino acids.

In its sample, this clonotype was seen many times. The chain has TRBV5-1 and TRBJ2-2, with D perhaps TRBD2 (6 bases). This CDR3 contains 18 residues. The ends were cut back, 1 base at V and 0 bases at J, with 16 bases in the middle. Germline CDR1 SGHRS, CDR2 YFSETQ. CDR3 DNA sequence: TGCGCCAGCAGCTTGCGAGTCCTTAGCGGCGCGAACACCGGGGAGCTGTTTTTT. This encodes CASSLRVLSGANTGELFF.

At least ten counts were recorded for this clonotype. The chain uses TRBV4-1 and TRBJ2-7; a weak D match, TRBD1 (6 bases). The germline V and J ends were trimmed by 1 base and 6 bases, with 19 bases remaining between them. The germline V gene encodes CDR1 MGHRA and CDR2 YSYEKL. This CDR3 contains 16 residues. The CDR3 here is CASSQGLVVGGSEQYF. DNA for the CDR3: TGCGCCAGCAGCCAAGGATTGGTGGTAGGGGGTAGCGAGCAGTACTTC.

This clonotype was counted many times. This chain connects TRBV12-3 or TRBV12-4 to TRBJ2-5; D is undetermined. The V and J ends lost 4 bases and 5 bases respectively, with 20 bases between them. The CDR3 sequence is 16 residues long. The CDR3 here is CASSSRRTELSETQYF. The CDR3, as DNA: TGTGCCAGCAGTTCCCGCAGGACCGAGCTATCCGAGACCCAGTACTTC.

This clonotype has ten or more counts. The chain has TRBV20-1 and TRBJ2-7; D is perhaps TRBD1 (6 bases). CDR1 and CDR2 (germline): DFQATT, SNEGSKA (reference sequence). V lost 2 bases to trimming and J lost 2 bases, with 7 bases between them. This CDR3 region has 12 residues. The CDR3 bases are TGCAGTGCTAGACCAGGGGCCTACGAGCAGTACTTC. It yields the protein CSARPGAYEQYF.

This clonotype has ten or more counts. This chain uses TRBV4-2 with TRBJ1-1, with TRBD1 identical over 7 bases. This CDR3 contains 15 residues. CDR1 is LGHNA, CDR2 YNFKEQ, per germline. The junction had 7 bases not matched to a gene; V was cut back by 2 bases and J by 4 bases. This chain's CDR3 is CASSQKTGEGTEAFF. CDR3 bases: TGTGCCAGCAGCCAAAAAACAGGGGAGGGCACTGAAGCTTTCTTT.

The count of this clonotype is one. The genes are TRBV5-1 and TRBJ2-2, with D perhaps TRBD1 (6 bases). CDR3 length: 17 residues. Trimming shortened V by 4 bases and J by 3 bases, and 19 bases separated the two germline ends. Germline V lookup: CDR1 SGHRS, CDR2 YFSETQ. This CDR3 is CASSPGPSQGDTGELFF. The CDR3 DNA sequence: TGCGCCAGCAGCCCGGGTCCCTCACAGGGCGACACCGGGGAGCTGTTTTTT.

This clonotype was observed many times. The V call is TRBV2, the J call TRBJ2-5; D is perhaps TRBD1 or TRBD2 (6 bases each). Trimming removed 1 base at V and 4 bases at J, with 13 bases between. The CDR3 is 15 amino acids. Germline V gene lookup returns CDR1 SNHLY and CDR2 FYNNEI. CDR3: CASSEVMGGRETQYF. DNA for the CDR3: TGTGCCAGCAGTGAAGTTATGGGGGGCAGAGAGACCCAGTACTTC.

This clonotype has a count of ten or more. The chain has TRBV4-1 and TRBJ2-1; 12 nucleotides match TRBD2. Trimming cost V 2 bases and J 4 bases; bases outside gene matches: 3. CDR1 and CDR2 from the germline V gene are MGHRA and YSYEKL. The CDR3 consists of 16 residues. In nucleotides, the CDR3 is TGCGCCAGCAGCCAAACGACTAGCGGGAGTTACAATGAGCAGTTCTTC. It yields the protein CASSQTTSGSYNEQFF.

This clonotype was counted a few times. The rearrangement joins TRBV5-1 to TRBJ1-2; 10 nucleotides match TRBD1. The germline V gene encodes CDR1 SGHRS and CDR2 YFSETQ. This CDR3 contains 15 residues. Germline trimming cut 0 bases from V and 6 bases from J; bases unmatched to any gene: 5. CDR3 DNA: TGCGCCAGCAGCTTGGTCGGGACAGGGGATCATGGCTACACCTTC. It encodes CASSLVGTGDHGYTF.

This clonotype was counted ten times or more. The chain carries TRBV7-2 and TRBJ2-3; D is possibly TRBD2 (5 bases). The germline gives CDR1 SGHTA, CDR2 FQGNSA. Trimming cost V 5 bases and J 4 bases, with 10 bases left between them. The CDR3 totals 13 residues. The CDR3 DNA is TGTGCCAGCAGCCGCGGGTGGGCAGATACGCAGTATTTT. As protein: CASSRGWADTQYF.

This clonotype showed up many times. The chain joins TRBV4-1 to TRBJ2-7, with D perhaps TRBD1 (5 bases). The CDR3 length is 14 residues. V lost 4 bases, J lost 2 bases, and 12 bases lay in between. Germline CDR1 reads MGHRA; CDR2 reads YSYEKL. This CDR3 is CASSLGRGTYEQYF. The CDR3 DNA is TGCGCCAGCAGCCTTGGAAGGGGCACCTACGAGCAGTACTTC.

In nucleotides, the CDR3 is TGTGCCAGCAGTTACTCGTTCTCAACTAATGAAAAACTGTTTTTT. Protein sequence: CASSYSFSTNEKLFF. The chain employs TRBV6-6 and TRBJ1-4, with unresolved D. V lost 0 bases and J lost 0, with 5 bases in between. Germline V gene data show CDR1 as MNHNY and CDR2 as SVGAGI (reference sequence). The CDR3 has 15 amino acids.

The chain combines TRBV12-3 or TRBV12-4 with TRBJ1-2, with TRBD1 matching over 9 bases. The CDR3 contains 14 residues. Losses at the gene ends were 6 bases for V and 5 bases for J; bases not matched to a gene: 7. The CDR3 nucleotides read TGTGCCAGCAGCAACCCGGGACAGGGATATGGCTACACCTTC. Translated, it gives CASSNPGQGYGYTF.

This clonotype occurred many times. The V gene is TRBV20-1, the J gene TRBJ1-1; 7 nucleotides line up with TRBD1. The CDR3 loop spans 15 amino acids. With 3 bases clipped from V and 0 bases from J, the junction kept 7 bases outside the gene matches. Germline values: CDR1 DFQATT, CDR2 SNEGSKA (reference sequence). CDR3 sequence (DNA): TGCAGTGCTAGTGATTCCGGGACAGTGAACACTGAAGCTTTCTTT. It specifies CSASDSGTVNTEAFF.

The rearrangement joins TRBV7-9 to TRBJ2-6; the match to TRBD1 covers 9 bases. This CDR3 contains 19 residues. Germline CDR1 reads SEHNR; CDR2 reads FQNEAQ (reference sequence). V shed 5 bases and J 0 bases; nucleotides not matched to a gene: 11. The chain's CDR3 is CASSPGTGLITSGANVLTF. For the CDR3, the DNA is TGTGCCAGCAGCCCCGGGACAGGGCTAATAACCTCTGGGGCCAACGTCCTGACTTTC.

There are many counts of this clonotype. The gene calls are TRBV5-4 and TRBJ2-3; 9 bases are shared with TRBD2. The CDR3 contains 17 residues. Germline lookup yields CDR1 SGHNT and CDR2 YYREEE (reference sequence). The trim removed 4 bases at V and 6 bases at J, leaving 15 bases unmatched. CDR3: CASSQVPREGTDDTQYF. The CDR3 region has the DNA TGTGCCAGCAGCCAGGTCCCGCGGGAGGGCACAGACGATACGCAGTATTTT.

This clonotype came up many times. The J gene is TRBJ2-1, the V gene TRBV28; TRBD2 matches 7 bases. Germline-derived CDR1 and CDR2 are MDHEN and SYDVKM. The CDR3 has 13 residues. The V and J ends lost 7 bases and 12 bases, in that order; junction bases with no gene match: 12. This chain's CDR3 is CASTQGAGVAQFF. CDR3 bases: TGTGCCAGCACCCAAGGGGCGGGAGTGGCGCAGTTCTTC. Filled out from reference TRBV28 and TRBJ2-1, the complete variable domain reads DVKVTQSSRYLVKRTGEKVFLECVQDMDHENMFWYRQDPGLGLRLIYFSYDVKMKEKGDIPEGYSVSREKKERFSLILESASTNQTSMYLCASTQGAGVAQFFGPGTRLTVL.